This T cell receptor (beta chain) was sequenced in a study of cytomegalovirus exposure and HLA in healthy donors. Study results and limitations: There were three CMV-associated chains whose specificity for CMV antigens was confirmed in vitro. Subsequent analysis found a tendency for first-cohort TCR clusters to co-occur within the 95 to 150 validation repertoires. The study put about 180 TCR beta chains on its list as cytomegalovirus-associated.

Profiling relied on immunoSEQ multiplex PCR, and the TCRdb table lists in-frame clones only, not all of them. The data contain hundreds of thousands of clones, roughly 83% of them singletons. The germline V gene has CDR1 MDHEN and CDR2 SYDVKM. V lost 3 bases to trimming and J lost 8 bases; unmatched junction nucleotides: 11. The CDR3 covers 15 residues. Of note for this clone: As yet, its antigen is unknown.

Sequencing used PBMCs. The chain combines TRBV28 with TRBJ1-2; 8 nucleotides match TRBD1. This sequence originates from a woman between 18 and 29 years old in good health and CMV-seronegative. This CDR3 is CASSFSYTGGGGYTF. CDR3 DNA sequence: TGTGCCAGCAGTTTCTCCTATACAGGGGGAGGAGGCTACACCTTC.